What follows is one T cell receptor (beta chain) and its context. What it recognizes is unknown. This specimen belongs to a study of identifying expanded T cells in peripheral blood. After removal of 3 bases from V and 9 bases from J, the junction contained 8 bases not matched to a gene. The CDR3 is 16 amino acids. Looked up from germline, CDR1 is SGHTA and CDR2 is FQGTGA. Findings of the study overall: Differentially abundant clones: around 1.2 between replicates, about 15 at about two weeks, around 19 at four. Clone count variance between approximately 2-week samples rose with total template count.

Sequencing used immunoSEQ multiplex PCR; TCRdb keeps in-frame clones, though not all of them. Here the sample spans approximately 120,000 clones, around 90% being singletons. No infections or other immune events were documented during collection. The source material was blood. The genes are TRBV7-3 and TRBJ1-6, with TRBD1 matching 10 bases. The TCR originated in a person between 18 and 70 years old in good health. Here the CDR3 reads CASSLVGDRGSSPLHF. CDR3 sequence (DNA): TGTGCCAGCAGCTTGGTTGGGGACAGGGGTAGTTCACCCCTCCACTTT.